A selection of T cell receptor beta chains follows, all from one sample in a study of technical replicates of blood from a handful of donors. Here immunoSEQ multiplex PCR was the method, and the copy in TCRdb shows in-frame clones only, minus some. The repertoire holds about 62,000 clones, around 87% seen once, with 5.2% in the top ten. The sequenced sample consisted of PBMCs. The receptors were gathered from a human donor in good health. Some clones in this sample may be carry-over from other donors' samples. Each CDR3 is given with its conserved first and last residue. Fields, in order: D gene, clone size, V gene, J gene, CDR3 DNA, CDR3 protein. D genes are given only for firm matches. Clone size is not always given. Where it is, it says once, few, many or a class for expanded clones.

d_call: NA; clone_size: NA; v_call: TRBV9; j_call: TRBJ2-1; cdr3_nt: TGTGCCAGCAGCACACGATTGGTGTCGAATGAGCAGTTCTTC; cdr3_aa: CASSTRLVSNEQFF
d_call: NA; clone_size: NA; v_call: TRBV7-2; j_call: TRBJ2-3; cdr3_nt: TGTGCCAGCAGCTTAGGGGGGGACAGATATTTT; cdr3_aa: CASSLGGDRYF
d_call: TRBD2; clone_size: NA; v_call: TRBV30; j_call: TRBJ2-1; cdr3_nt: TGTGCCTGGAGTGGGACTAGCGGGAGGGGGCATGAGCAGTTCTTC; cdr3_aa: CAWSGTSGRGHEQFF
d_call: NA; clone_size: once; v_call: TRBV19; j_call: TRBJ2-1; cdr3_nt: TGTGCCAGTAGTCAACGGGACTCCGAGCAGTTCTTC; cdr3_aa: CASSQRDSEQFF
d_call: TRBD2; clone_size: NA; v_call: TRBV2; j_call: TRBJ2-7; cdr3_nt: TGTGCCAGCAGCGGGGCCGGGGGGTGGAAGCAGTACTTC; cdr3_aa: CASSGAGGWKQYF
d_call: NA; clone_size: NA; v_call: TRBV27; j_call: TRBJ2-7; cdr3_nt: TGTGCCAGCAGTCGGAGAATCTCCTACGAGCAGTACTTC; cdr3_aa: CASSRRISYEQYF
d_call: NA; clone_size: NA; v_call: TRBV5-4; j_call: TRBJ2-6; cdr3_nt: TGTGCCAGCAGCGGCAGGGATTCCGTTACTGGGGCCAACGTCCTGACTTTC; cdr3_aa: CASSGRDSVTGANVLTF
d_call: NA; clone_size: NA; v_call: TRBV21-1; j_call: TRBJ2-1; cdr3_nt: TGTGCCAGCAGCAAATTACCGGGGGGTAACTCCTACAATGAGCAGTTCTTC; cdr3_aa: CASSKLPGGNSYNEQFF
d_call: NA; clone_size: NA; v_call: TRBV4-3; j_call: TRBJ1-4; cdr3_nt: TGCGCCAGCAGCCAAGATGCCCCAGTTAATGAAAAACTGTTTTTT; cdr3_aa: CASSQDAPVNEKLFF
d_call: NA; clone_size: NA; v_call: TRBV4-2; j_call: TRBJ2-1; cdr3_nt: TGTGCCAGCAGCCAAGATTGGGGGCGCGCCTGGAATGAGCAGTTCTTC; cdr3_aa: CASSQDWGRAWNEQFF
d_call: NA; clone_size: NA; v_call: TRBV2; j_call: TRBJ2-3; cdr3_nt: TGTGCCACTCTTCGGAGCACAGATACGCAGTATTTT; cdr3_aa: CATLRSTDTQYF
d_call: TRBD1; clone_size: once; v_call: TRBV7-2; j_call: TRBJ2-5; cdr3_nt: TGTGCCAGCAGCTTTCAAGGACAGGGTGGATGGGAGACCCAGTACTTC; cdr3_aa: CASSFQGQGGWETQYF
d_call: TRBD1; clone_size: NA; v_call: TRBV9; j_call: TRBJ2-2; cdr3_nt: TGTGCCAGCCAAGGATACCCCCGGACAGGGGTCACCGGGGAGCTGTTTTTT; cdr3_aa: CASQGYPRTGVTGELFF
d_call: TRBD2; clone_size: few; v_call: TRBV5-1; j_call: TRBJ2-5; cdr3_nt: TGCGCCAGCAACCCGGGGGCTAGCGGGAGTTCGGGTGAGACCCAGTACTTC; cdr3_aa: CASNPGASGSSGETQYF
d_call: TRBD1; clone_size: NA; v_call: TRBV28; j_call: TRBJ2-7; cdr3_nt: TGTGCCAGCAGTAAAACAGGGGTCGGTACCTACGAGCAGTACTTC; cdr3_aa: CASSKTGVGTYEQYF
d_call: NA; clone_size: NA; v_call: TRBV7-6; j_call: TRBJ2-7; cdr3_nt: TGTGCCAGCAGCTTAGGCGGGAACTCCTACGAGCAGTACTTC; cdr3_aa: CASSLGGNSYEQYF
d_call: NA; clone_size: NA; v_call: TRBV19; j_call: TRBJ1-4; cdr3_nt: TGTGCCAGTAGTATAACAGATGCAACTAATGAAAAACTGTTTTTT; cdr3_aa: CASSITDATNEKLFF
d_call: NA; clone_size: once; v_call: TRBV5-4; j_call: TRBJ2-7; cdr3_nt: TGTGCCAGCAGCTTGGCTAGGGGGTACGAGCAGTACTTC; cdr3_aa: CASSLARGYEQYF
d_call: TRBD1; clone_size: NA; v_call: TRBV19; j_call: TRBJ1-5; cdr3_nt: TGTGCCAGTAGTATCCCGACAGGGCGGCCCAATCAGCCCCAGCATTTT; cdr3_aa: CASSIPTGRPNQPQHF
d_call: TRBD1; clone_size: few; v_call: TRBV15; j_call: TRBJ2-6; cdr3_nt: TGTGCCACCAGCGGAGACAGGGGATCAGGGGCCAACGTCCTGACTTTC; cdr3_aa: CATSGDRGSGANVLTF
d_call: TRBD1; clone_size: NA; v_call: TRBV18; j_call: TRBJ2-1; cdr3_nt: TGTGCCAGCTCACTACGGACAGGGGTTGACAATGAGCAGTTCTTC; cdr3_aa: CASSLRTGVDNEQFF
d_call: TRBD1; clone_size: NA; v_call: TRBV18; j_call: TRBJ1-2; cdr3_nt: TGTGCCAGCTCACCACCCCCGGGACAGGCGCCTAACTATGGCTACACCTTC; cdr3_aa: CASSPPPGQAPNYGYTF
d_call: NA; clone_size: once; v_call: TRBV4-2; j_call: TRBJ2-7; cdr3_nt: TGTGCCAGCAGCCAGGTCGGGGAAGAGCAGTACTTC; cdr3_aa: CASSQVGEEQYF
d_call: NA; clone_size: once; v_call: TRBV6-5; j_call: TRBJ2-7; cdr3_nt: TGTGCCAGCAGGGGGATGCGGGACTCCTACGAGCAGTACTTC; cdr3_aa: CASRGMRDSYEQYF
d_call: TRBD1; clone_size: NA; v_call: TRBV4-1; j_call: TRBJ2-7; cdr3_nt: TGCGCCAGCAGCCAACCTAAGGACAGGGGAGATTACGAGCAGTACTTC; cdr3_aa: CASSQPKDRGDYEQYF
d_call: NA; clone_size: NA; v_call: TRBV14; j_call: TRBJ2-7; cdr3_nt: TGTGCCAGCAGCCAGGCCCCACGGACTCTGGGGGAGCAGTACTTC; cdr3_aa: CASSQAPRTLGEQYF
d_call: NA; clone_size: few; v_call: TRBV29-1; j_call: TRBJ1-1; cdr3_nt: TGCAGCGCAGGGGAAGCTTTCTTT; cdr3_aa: CSAGEAFF
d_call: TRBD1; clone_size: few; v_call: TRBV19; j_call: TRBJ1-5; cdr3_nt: TGTGCCAGTAGTACTCAGGGGGATCAGCCCCAGCATTTT; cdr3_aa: CASSTQGDQPQHF
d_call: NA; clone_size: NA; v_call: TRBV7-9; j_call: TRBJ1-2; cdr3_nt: TGTGCCAGCAGCCTAGGAGCGGTTGGGGGGGTCTATGGCTACACCTTC; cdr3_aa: CASSLGAVGGVYGYTF
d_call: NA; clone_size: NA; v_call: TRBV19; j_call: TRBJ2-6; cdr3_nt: TGTGCCAGTAGTATGAGAGGGACTGGGGCCAACGTCCTGACTTTC; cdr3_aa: CASSMRGTGANVLTF
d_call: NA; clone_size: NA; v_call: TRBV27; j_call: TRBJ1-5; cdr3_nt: TGTGCCAGCAGTTCTACCTCGACACGGGGTATACAGCCCCAGCATTTT; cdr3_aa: CASSSTSTRGIQPQHF
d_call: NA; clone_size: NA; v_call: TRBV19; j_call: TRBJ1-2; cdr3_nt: TGTGCCAGTAGTAGGCGGAACTATGGCTACACCTTC; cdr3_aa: CASSRRNYGYTF
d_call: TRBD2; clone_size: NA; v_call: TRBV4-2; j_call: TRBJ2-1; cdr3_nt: TGTGCCAGCAGGCCGGGGGGTAGCTCCTACAATGAGCAGTTCTTC; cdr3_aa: CASRPGGSSYNEQFF
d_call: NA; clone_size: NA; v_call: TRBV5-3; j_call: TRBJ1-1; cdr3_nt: TGTGCCAGAAGCTTACTAGGACAGATCCTCACTGAAGCTTTCTTT; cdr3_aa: CARSLLGQILTEAFF
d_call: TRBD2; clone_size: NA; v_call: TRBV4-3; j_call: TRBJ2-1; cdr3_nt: TGCGCCAGCAGCCAAGCCGGACTAGCGGGCAACCACAATGAGCAGTTCTTC; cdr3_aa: CASSQAGLAGNHNEQFF
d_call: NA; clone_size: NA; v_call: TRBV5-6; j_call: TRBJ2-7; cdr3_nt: TGTGCCAGCAGTTCTGGGCCCTCCTACGAGCAGTACTTC; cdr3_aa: CASSSGPSYEQYF
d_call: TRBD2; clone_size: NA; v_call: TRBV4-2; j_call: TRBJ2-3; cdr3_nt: TGTGCCAGCAGCCCTCAGCGGGGAACGGGGACAGATACGCAGTATTTT; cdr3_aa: CASSPQRGTGTDTQYF
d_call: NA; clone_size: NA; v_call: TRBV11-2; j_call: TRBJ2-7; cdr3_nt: TGTGCCGGGGGGGGACAGGTTGGCGAGCAGTACTTC; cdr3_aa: CAGGGQVGEQYF
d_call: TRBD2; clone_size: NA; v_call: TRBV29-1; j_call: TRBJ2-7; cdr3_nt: TGCAGCGTTAACGGACTAGCGGGGTCCTACGAGCAGTACTTC; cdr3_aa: CSVNGLAGSYEQYF
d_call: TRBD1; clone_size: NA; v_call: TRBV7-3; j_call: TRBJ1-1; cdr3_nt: TGTGCCAGCAGCTTATTTGGGACAGCGATTAACACTGAAGCTTTCTTT; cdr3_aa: CASSLFGTAINTEAFF
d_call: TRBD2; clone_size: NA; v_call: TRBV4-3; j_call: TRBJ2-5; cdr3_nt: TGCGCCAGCAGCGTACAGCTGCTAGCGGAAGAGACCCAGTACTTC; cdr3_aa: CASSVQLLAEETQYF
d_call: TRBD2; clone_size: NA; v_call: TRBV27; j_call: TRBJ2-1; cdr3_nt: TGTGCCAGCAGCACTATAGCGGGGGTAAACAATGAGCAGTTCTTC; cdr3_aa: CASSTIAGVNNEQFF
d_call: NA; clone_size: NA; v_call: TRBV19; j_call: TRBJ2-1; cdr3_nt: TGTGCCAGTAGTATAGCAGCGAGGACTTCGGCAAGGAATGAGCAGTTCTTC; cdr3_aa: CASSIAARTSARNEQFF
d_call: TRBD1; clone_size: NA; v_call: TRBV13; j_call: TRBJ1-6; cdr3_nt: TGTGCCAGCAGCTACGACAGGGGCAATAATTCACCCCTCCACTTT; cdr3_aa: CASSYDRGNNSPLHF
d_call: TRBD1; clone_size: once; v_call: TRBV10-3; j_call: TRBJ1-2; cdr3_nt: TGTGCCATCAGGACCGGGACAGCAAGCCGTTTTAACTATGGCTACACCTTC; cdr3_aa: CAIRTGTASRFNYGYTF
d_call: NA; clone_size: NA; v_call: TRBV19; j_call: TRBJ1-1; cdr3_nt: TGTGCCAGTAGTATTTTACCCCCTGCCCTGTCAGCGACGAACACTGAAGCTTTCTTT; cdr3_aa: CASSILPPALSATNTEAFF
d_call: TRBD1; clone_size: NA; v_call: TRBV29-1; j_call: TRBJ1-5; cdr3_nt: TGCAGCGTTGAACGGACAGGGGTCAATCAGCCCCAGCATTTT; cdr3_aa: CSVERTGVNQPQHF
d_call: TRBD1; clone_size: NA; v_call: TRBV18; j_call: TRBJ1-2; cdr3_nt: TGTGCCAGCTCGCCAGGGACAGGGGGCGTCTATGGCTACACCTTC; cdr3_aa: CASSPGTGGVYGYTF
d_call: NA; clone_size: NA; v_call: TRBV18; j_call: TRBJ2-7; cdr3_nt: TGTGCCAGCTCCCCCGCTCTTAGCGGCTACGAGCAGTACTTC; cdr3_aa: CASSPALSGYEQYF